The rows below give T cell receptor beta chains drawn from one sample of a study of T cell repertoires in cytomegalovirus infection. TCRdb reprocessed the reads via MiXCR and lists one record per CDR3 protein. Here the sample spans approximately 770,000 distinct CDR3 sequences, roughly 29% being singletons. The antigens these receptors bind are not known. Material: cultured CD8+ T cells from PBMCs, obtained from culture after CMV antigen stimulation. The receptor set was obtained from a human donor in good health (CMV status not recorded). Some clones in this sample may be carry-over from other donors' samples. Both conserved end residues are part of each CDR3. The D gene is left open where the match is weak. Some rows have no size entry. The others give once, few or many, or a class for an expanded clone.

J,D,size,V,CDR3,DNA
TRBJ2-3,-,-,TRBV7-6,CANSPTTLLTDTQYF,TGTGCCAACAGCCCGACAACGCTCCTCACAGATACGCAGTATTTT
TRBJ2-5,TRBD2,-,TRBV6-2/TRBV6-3,CASSYSTSGGAPGETQYF,TGTGCCAGCAGTTATTCGACTAGCGGGGGGGCCCCTGGAGAGACCCAGTACTTC
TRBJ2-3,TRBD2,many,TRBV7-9,CASSPASGGTTDTQYF,TGTGCCAGCAGCCCCGCTAGCGGGGGGACCACAGATACGCAGTATTTT
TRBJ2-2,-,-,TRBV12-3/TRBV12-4,CASRPQEKDTGELFF,TGTGCCAGCAGACCACAGGAGAAGGACACCGGGGAGCTGTTTTTT
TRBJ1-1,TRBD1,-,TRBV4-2,CASSLSLDRVDLVPEAFF,TGTGCCAGCAGCCTTTCGTTGGACAGGGTAGATCTGGTCCCTGAAGCTTTCTTT
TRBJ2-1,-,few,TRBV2,CASSGQGRDNEQFF,TGTGCCAGCAGTGGTCAGGGCAGGGACAATGAGCAGTTCTTC
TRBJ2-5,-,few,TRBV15,CATSISPEETQYF,TGTGCCACCAGCATCAGCCCCGAAGAGACCCAGTACTTC
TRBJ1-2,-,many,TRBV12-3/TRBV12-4,CASSLTGTVDGYTF,TGTGCCAGCAGTTTAACAGGTACGGTGGATGGCTACACCTTC
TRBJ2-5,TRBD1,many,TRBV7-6,CASSLRTGPSFRETQYF,TGTGCCAGCAGCTTGAGGACAGGCCCATCGTTCCGAGAGACCCAGTACTTC
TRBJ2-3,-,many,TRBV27,CASSQYRNPRTGTDTQYF,TGTGCCAGCAGTCAGTACAGGAACCCACGGACCGGAACAGATACGCAGTATTTT
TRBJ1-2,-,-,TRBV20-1,CSARDRGLPNYGYTF,TGCAGTGCTAGAGATAGAGGGTTACCAAACTATGGCTACACCTTC
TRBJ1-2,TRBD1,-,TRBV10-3,CAISEWRGQDYGYTF,TGTGCCATCAGTGAGTGGAGGGGGCAAGACTATGGCTACACCTTC